Listed below are T cell receptor beta chains from one sample, sequenced in a study of cytomegalovirus exposure and HLA in healthy donors. The assay was immunoSEQ multiplex PCR, and TCRdb's table has in-frame clones only and misses some. Of 150,000 to 200,000 clones in the sample, roughly four fifths are singletons; the top ten hold 1.5% to 2%. Sequences were obtained from PBMCs. The receptor set was obtained from a man aged 18-30 years in good health and CMV-seronegative. Both conserved end residues are part of each CDR3. Fields, in order: D gene, J gene, clone size, V gene, CDR3 protein, CDR3 DNA. A D gene is named only where the DNA matches it firmly. For some rows the clone size is stated as once, few or many, or as a class when expanded; others skip it.

D: NA
J: TRBJ2-5
size: once
V: TRBV20-1
CDR3: CSALQETQYF
DNA: TGCAGTGCCCTTCAAGAGACCCAGTACTTC

D: NA
J: TRBJ2-6
size: NA
V: TRBV19
CDR3: CASEGHSGANVLTF
DNA: TGTGCCAGCGAGGGTCACTCTGGGGCCAACGTCCTGACTTTC

D: NA
J: TRBJ1-6
size: NA
V: TRBV27
CDR3: CASRGGTLNNSPLHF
DNA: TGTGCCAGCAGGGGGGGGACTTTAAATAATTCACCCCTCCACTTT

D: NA
J: TRBJ1-1
size: once
V: TRBV5-4
CDR3: CASSLANTEAFF
DNA: TGTGCCAGCAGCTTAGCTAACACTGAAGCTTTCTTT

D: TRBD1
J: TRBJ2-5
size: NA
V: TRBV5-6
CDR3: CASRMELGDRVVETQYF
DNA: TGTGCCAGCAGGATGGAACTCGGGGACAGGGTAGTAGAGACCCAGTACTTC

D: TRBD2
J: TRBJ2-3
size: NA
V: TRBV7-9
CDR3: CSSSLVSGKETDTQYF
DNA: TGTTCCAGCAGCTTAGTTAGCGGGAAAGAAACAGATACGCAGTATTTT

D: TRBD2
J: TRBJ2-1
size: NA
V: TRBV4-1
CDR3: CASSQAGGATSGFRNEQFF
DNA: TGCGCCAGCAGCCAAGCGGGGGGGGCGACTAGCGGATTCAGGAATGAGCAGTTCTTC

D: TRBD2
J: TRBJ2-1
size: NA
V: TRBV19
CDR3: CASSIGGGTTVEQFF
DNA: TGTGCCAGTAGTATTGGGGGGGGAACAACAGTTGAGCAGTTCTTC

D: NA
J: TRBJ2-7
size: NA
V: TRBV5-1
CDR3: CASSLGAQPTVEQYF
DNA: TGCGCCAGCAGCTTGGGAGCCCAACCTACGGTTGAGCAGTACTTC

D: TRBD2
J: TRBJ2-2
size: NA
V: TRBV4-3
CDR3: CASSQLPAGGRTGELFF
DNA: TGCGCCAGCAGCCAATTACCTGCGGGGGGGCGCACCGGGGAGCTGTTTTTT

D: NA
J: TRBJ2-1
size: NA
V: TRBV5-1
CDR3: CASRLQGYNEQFF
DNA: TGCGCCAGCAGATTACAGGGCTACAATGAGCAGTTCTTC

D: TRBD1
J: TRBJ2-7
size: NA
V: TRBV29-1
CDR3: CSVEWTGGGYEQYF
DNA: TGCAGCGTTGAATGGACAGGAGGTGGTTACGAGCAGTACTTC

D: NA
J: TRBJ1-5
size: few
V: TRBV12-5
CDR3: CASGLVAQPQHF
DNA: TGTGCTAGTGGTTTGGTGGCTCAGCCCCAGCATTTT

D: TRBD2
J: TRBJ2-5
size: NA
V: TRBV5-4
CDR3: CASSRTSGGQETQYF
DNA: TGTGCCAGCAGCCGGACTAGCGGGGGCCAAGAGACCCAGTACTTC

D: TRBD2
J: TRBJ2-3
size: NA
V: TRBV7-7
CDR3: CASSPVAGGQPSTDTQYF
DNA: TGTGCTAGCAGCCCAGTAGCGGGGGGCCAACCTAGCACAGATACGCAGTATTTT

D: TRBD1
J: TRBJ2-3
size: NA
V: TRBV4-3
CDR3: CASRLGQKSTDTQYF
DNA: TGCGCCAGCAGACTGGGACAGAAGAGCACAGATACGCAGTATTTT

D: TRBD1
J: TRBJ1-6
size: NA
V: TRBV28
CDR3: CASNKGTGGRSPLHF
DNA: TGTGCCAGCAATAAAGGGACAGGGGGAAGGTCACCCCTCCACTTT

D: NA
J: TRBJ1-5
size: NA
V: TRBV27
CDR3: CASRQYNQPQHF
DNA: TGTGCCAGCAGACAGTACAATCAGCCCCAGCATTTT

D: TRBD1
J: TRBJ1-6
size: NA
V: TRBV5-1
CDR3: CASNLDRANSPLHF
DNA: TGCGCCAGCAATTTGGACAGGGCAAACTCACCCCTCCACTTT

D: TRBD1
J: TRBJ2-4
size: NA
V: TRBV7-9
CDR3: CASSLATDRWNIQYF
DNA: TGTGCCAGCAGCTTAGCCACGGACAGGTGGAACATTCAGTACTTC

D: TRBD1
J: TRBJ1-2
size: NA
V: TRBV19
CDR3: CASSLRDRNYGYTF
DNA: TGTGCCAGTAGTCTCCGGGACAGGAACTATGGCTACACCTTC

D: NA
J: TRBJ1-2
size: NA
V: TRBV14
CDR3: CASSQYSSYGYTF
DNA: TGTGCCAGCAGCCAGTATTCCAGCTATGGCTACACCTTC

D: TRBD1
J: TRBJ1-2
size: NA
V: TRBV7-9
CDR3: CASSLRDSRYGYTF
DNA: TGTGCCAGCAGCTTAAGGGACAGTCGCTATGGCTACACCTTC

D: TRBD2
J: TRBJ2-1
size: NA
V: TRBV5-1
CDR3: CASSFELLASSYNEQFF
DNA: TGCGCCAGCAGCTTTGAACTACTAGCGAGCTCCTACAATGAGCAGTTCTTC

D: TRBD1
J: TRBJ1-2
size: NA
V: TRBV12-5
CDR3: CASGRIRDRGSRYGYTF
DNA: TGTGCTAGTGGCCGTATAAGGGACAGGGGTAGTCGGTATGGCTACACCTTC

D: NA
J: TRBJ1-4
size: few
V: TRBV25-1
CDR3: CASSSGAGKSNEKLFF
DNA: TGTGCCAGCTCATCCGGGGCGGGAAAAAGTAATGAAAAACTGTTTTTT

D: NA
J: TRBJ2-3
size: NA
V: TRBV7-9
CDR3: CSSSQGDRRGKDTQYF
DNA: TGTTCCAGCAGCCAAGGGGACAGGCGGGGGAAGGATACGCAGTATTTT

D: TRBD1
J: TRBJ2-5
size: NA
V: TRBV19
CDR3: CASRYGTGEETQYF
DNA: TGTGCCAGTAGATACGGGACAGGGGAAGAGACCCAGTACTTC

D: TRBD1
J: TRBJ2-5
size: NA
V: TRBV9
CDR3: CASSRDRARETQYF
DNA: TGTGCCAGCAGCAGGGACAGGGCACGGGAGACCCAGTACTTC

D: TRBD2
J: TRBJ2-5
size: NA
V: TRBV9
CDR3: CASSVTSGGETQYF
DNA: TGTGCCAGCAGCGTAACTTCGGGAGGGGAGACCCAGTACTTC

D: NA
J: TRBJ1-1
size: NA
V: TRBV28
CDR3: CASSFSLVAPPGDTEAFF
DNA: TGTGCCAGCAGTTTCTCTTTAGTGGCCCCTCCCGGGGACACTGAAGCTTTCTTT

D: TRBD1
J: TRBJ1-5
size: NA
V: TRBV2
CDR3: CASSVGRGPMPQHF
DNA: TGTGCCAGCAGTGTCGGCAGGGGGCCGATGCCCCAGCATTTT

D: TRBD2
J: TRBJ2-2
size: NA
V: TRBV19
CDR3: CASRLARTGELFF
DNA: TGTGCCAGTAGACTAGCGAGGACCGGGGAGCTGTTTTTT

D: TRBD2
J: TRBJ2-1
size: NA
V: TRBV5-1
CDR3: CASSLGSSGSTNEQFF
DNA: TGCGCCAGCAGCTTGGGATCTAGCGGGAGCACCAATGAGCAGTTCTTC

D: TRBD2
J: TRBJ2-1
size: NA
V: TRBV18
CDR3: CASSPMGLAGAYNEQFF
DNA: TGTGCCAGCTCACCCATGGGACTAGCGGGGGCCTACAATGAGCAGTTCTTC

D: NA
J: TRBJ1-1
size: NA
V: TRBV28
CDR3: CATLIGSGNTEAFF
DNA: TGTGCCACCTTAATCGGGTCCGGGAACACTGAAGCTTTCTTT